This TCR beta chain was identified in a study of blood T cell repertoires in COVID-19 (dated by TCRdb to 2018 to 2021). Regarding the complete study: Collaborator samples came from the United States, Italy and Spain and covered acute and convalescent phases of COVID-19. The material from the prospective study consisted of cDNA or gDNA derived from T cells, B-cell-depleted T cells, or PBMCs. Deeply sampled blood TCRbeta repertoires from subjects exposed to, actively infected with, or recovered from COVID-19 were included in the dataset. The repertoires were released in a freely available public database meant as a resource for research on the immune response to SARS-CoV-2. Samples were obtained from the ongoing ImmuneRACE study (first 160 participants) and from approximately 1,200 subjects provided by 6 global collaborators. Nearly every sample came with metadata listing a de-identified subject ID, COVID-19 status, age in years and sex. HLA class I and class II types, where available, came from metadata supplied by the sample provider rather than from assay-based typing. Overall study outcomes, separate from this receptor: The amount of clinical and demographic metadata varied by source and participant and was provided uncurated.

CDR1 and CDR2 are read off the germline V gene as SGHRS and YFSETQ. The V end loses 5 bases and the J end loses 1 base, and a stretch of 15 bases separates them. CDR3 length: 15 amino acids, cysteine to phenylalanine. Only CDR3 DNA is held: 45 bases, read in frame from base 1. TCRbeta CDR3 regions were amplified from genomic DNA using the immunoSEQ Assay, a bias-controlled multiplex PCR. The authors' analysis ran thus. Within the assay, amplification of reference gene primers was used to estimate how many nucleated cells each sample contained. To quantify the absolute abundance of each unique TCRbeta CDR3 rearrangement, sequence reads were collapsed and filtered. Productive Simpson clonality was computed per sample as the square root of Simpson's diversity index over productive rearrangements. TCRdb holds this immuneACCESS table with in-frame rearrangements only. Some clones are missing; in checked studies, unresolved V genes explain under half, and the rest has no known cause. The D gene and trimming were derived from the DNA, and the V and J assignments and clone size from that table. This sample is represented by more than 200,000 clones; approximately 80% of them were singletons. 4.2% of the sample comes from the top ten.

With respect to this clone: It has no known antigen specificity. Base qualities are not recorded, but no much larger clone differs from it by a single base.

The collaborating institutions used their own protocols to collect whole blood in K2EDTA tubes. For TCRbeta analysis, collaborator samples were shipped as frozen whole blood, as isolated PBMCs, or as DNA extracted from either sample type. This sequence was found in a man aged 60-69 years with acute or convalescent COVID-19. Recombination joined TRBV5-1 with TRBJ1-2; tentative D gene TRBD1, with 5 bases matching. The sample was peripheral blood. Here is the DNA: TGCGCCAGCAGACCTCGGGGGGGACTTAACTATGGCTACACCTTC. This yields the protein CASRPRGGLNYGYTF.